Given below is one T cell receptor (beta chain) in context. This CDR3 region has 14 residues. Germline CDR1 and CDR2: LNHDA and SQIVND (reference sequence). V gave up 3 bases and J gave up 3 bases, with 11 bases separating them. Profiling relied on immunoSEQ multiplex PCR, and the TCRdb table lists in-frame clones only, not all of them. The repertoire includes 350,000 to 450,000 clones, about 80% of them detected once, and nearly 7.5% sits in the top ten. Treatment given: about 20 received Ad26.COV2.S at low or high dose, single or two shots; 5 received placebo; per-sample allocation not given. The investigators took samples on day 63 after the first vaccine or placebo injection. The vaccine delivered Wuhan-strain SARS-CoV-2 spike through an Ad26 vector. This sample stems from a study of Ad26.COV2.S vaccination and SARS-CoV-2 variants.

The source material was peripheral blood, sampled in a trial of Ad26.COV2.S vaccine versus placebo. The source is a person between 18 and 59 years old who received the Ad26.COV2.S COVID-19 vaccine or a placebo. J is TRBJ1-1 and V is TRBV19, with D perhaps matching TRBD1 (5 bases). CDR3 DNA: TGTGCCAGTAGTATTCTGGGGGAGGACACTGAAGCTTTCTTT. It is translated as CASSILGEDTEAFF.